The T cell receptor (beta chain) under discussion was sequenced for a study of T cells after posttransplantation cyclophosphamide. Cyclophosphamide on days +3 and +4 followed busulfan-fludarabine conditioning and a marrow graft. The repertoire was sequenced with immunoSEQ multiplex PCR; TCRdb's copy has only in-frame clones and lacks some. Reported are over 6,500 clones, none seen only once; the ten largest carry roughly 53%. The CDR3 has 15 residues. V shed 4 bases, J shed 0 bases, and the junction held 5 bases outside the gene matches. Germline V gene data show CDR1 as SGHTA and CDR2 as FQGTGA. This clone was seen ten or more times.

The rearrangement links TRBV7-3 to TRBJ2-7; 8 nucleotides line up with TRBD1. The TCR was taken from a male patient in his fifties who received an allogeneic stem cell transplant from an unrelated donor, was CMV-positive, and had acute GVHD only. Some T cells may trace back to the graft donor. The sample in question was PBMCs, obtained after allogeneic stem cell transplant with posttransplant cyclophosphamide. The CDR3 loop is CASSSGQGASYEQYF. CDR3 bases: TGTGCCAGCAGCTCCGGGCAGGGGGCCTCCTACGAGCAGTACTTC.